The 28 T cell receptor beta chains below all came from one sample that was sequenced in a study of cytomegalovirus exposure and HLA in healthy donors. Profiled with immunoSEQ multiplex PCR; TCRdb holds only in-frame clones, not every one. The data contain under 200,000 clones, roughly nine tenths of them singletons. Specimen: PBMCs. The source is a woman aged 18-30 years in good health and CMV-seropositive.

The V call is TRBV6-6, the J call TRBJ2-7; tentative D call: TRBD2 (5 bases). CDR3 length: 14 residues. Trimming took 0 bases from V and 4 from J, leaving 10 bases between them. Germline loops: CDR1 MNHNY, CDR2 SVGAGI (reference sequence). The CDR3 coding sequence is TGTGCCAGCAGTTACTCGGCTAGCTGGTACGAGCAGTACTTC. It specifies CASSYSASWYEQYF.

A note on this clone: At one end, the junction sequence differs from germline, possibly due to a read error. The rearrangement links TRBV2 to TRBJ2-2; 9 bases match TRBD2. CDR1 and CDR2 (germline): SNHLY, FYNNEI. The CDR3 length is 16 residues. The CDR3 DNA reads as TGTGCCAGCAGCGAGGCCGGGACTAGCAACATCGGGGAGCTGTTTTTT. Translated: CASSEAGTSNIGELFF. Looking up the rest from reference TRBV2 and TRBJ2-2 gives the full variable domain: EPEVTQTPSHQVTQMGQEVILRCVPISNHLYFYWYRQILGQKVEFLVSFYNNEISEKSEIFDDQFSVERPDGSNFTLKIRSTKLEDSAMYFCASSEAGTSNIGELFFGEGSRLTVL.

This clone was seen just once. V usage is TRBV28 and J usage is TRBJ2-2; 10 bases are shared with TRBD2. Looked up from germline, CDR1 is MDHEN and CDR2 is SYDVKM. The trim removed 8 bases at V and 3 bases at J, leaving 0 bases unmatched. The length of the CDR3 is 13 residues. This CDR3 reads CASGLADTGELFF. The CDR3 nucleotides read TGTGCCAGCGGACTAGCGGACACCGGGGAGCTGTTTTTT. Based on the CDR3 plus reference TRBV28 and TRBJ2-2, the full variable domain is DVKVTQSSRYLVKRTGEKVFLECVQDMDHENMFWYRQDPGLGLRLIYFSYDVKMKEKGDIPEGYSVSREKKERFSLILESASTNQTSMYLCASGLADTGELFFGEGSRLTVL.

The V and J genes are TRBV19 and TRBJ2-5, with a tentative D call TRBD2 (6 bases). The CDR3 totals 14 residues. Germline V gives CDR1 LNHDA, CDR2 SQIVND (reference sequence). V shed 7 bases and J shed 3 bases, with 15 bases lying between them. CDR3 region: CASTPTWGEETQYF. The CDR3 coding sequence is TGTGCCAGTACTCCGACGTGGGGGGAAGAGACCCAGTACTTC.

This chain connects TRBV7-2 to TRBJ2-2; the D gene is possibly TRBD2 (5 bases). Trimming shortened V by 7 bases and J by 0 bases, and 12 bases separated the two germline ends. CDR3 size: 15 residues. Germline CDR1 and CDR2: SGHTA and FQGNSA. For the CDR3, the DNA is TGTGCCAGCAACGTCGTGAGGGCGAACACCGGGGAGCTGTTTTTT. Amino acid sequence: CASNVVRANTGELFF.

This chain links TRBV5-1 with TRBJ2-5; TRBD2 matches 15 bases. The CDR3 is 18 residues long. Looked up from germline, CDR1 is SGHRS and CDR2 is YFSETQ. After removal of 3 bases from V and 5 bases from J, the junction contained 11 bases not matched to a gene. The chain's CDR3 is CASSSQPGLAGGGETQYF. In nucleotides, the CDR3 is TGCGCCAGCAGCTCGCAACCGGGACTAGCGGGAGGCGGCGAGACCCAGTACTTC.

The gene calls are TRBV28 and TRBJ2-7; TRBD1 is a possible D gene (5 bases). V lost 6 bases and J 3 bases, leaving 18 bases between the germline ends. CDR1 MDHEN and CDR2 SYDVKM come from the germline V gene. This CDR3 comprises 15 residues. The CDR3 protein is CASSPRVGQGYEQYF. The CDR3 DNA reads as TGTGCCAGCAGCCCGAGAGTTGGTCAGGGCTACGAGCAGTACTTC.

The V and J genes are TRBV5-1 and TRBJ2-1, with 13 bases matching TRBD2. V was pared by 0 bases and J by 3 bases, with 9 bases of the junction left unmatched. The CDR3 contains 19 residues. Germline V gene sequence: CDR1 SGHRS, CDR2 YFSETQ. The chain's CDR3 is CASSLVGLAGNNLYNEQFF. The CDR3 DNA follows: TGCGCCAGCAGCTTGGTGGGACTAGCGGGAAACAACCTCTACAATGAGCAGTTCTTC.

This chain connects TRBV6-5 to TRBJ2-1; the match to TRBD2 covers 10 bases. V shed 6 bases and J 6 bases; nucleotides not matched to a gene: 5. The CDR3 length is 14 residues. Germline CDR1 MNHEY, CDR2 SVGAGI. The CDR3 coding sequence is TGTGCCAGCAGCCGGACTAGCGGACTCAATGAGCAGTTCTTC. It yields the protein CASSRTSGLNEQFF.

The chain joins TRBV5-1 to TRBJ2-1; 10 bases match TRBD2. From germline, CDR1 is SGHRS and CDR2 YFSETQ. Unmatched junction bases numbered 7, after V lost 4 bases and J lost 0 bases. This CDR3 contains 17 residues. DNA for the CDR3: TGCGCCAGCAGCGCCGGACTAGCGGTCAGCTCCTACAATGAGCAGTTCTTC. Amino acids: CASSAGLAVSSYNEQFF.

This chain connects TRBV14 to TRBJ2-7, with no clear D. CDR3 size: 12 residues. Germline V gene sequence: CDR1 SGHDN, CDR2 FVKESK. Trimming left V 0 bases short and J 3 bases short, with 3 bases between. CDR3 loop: CASSQDSYEQYF. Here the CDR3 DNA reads TGTGCCAGCAGCCAAGACAGCTACGAGCAGTACTTC.

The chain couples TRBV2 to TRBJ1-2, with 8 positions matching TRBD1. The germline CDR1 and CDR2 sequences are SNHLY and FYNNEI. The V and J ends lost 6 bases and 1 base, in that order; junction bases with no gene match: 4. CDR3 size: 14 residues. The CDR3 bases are TGTGCCAGCAGCCGGGACAGGCTTAACTATGGCTACACCTTC. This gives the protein CASSRDRLNYGYTF.

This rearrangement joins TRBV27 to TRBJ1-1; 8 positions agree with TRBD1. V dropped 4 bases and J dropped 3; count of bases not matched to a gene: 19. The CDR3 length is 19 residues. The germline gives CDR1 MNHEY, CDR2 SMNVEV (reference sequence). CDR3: CASSYGVVGTGYGHTEAFF. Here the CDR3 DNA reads TGTGCCAGCAGTTACGGCGTTGTGGGGACAGGCTATGGTCACACTGAAGCTTTCTTT.

The CDR3 protein is CASSPGGPRRYGYTF. The CDR3 DNA reads as TGTGCCAGCAGCCCGGGAGGGCCTAGACGCTATGGCTACACCTTC. This chain joins TRBV7-2 and TRBJ1-2; no definite D call. This CDR3 is 15 amino acids long. CDR1 SGHTA and CDR2 FQGNSA come from the germline V gene. Trimming stripped 5 bases from V and 4 bases from J, with 17 bases between. The complete variable domain, with remaining parts taken from reference TRBV7-2 and TRBJ1-2, reads GAGVSQSPSNKVTEKGKDVELRCDPISGHTALYWYRQSLGQGLEFLIYFQGNSAPDKSGLPSDRFSAERTGGSVSTLTIQRTQQEDSAVYLCASSPGGPRRYGYTFGSGTRLTVV.

The CDR3 sequence: CASSPPRAQNTEAFF. DNA of the CDR3: TGTGCCAGCAGCCCCCCGCGGGCCCAGAACACTGAAGCTTTCTTT. This rearrangement joins TRBV5-4 to TRBJ1-1; D gene ambiguous. There are 15 residues in the CDR3. V lost 4 bases and J 1 base, leaving 14 bases between the germline ends. Germline assignment: CDR1 SGHNT and CDR2 YYREEE (reference sequence).

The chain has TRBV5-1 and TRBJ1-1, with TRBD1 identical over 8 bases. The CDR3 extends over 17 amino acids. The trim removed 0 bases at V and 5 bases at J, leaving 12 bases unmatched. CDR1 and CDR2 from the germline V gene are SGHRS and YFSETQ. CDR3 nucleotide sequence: TGCGCCAGCAGCTTGGCGCCTTTCAGGGGGCAAGGGACTGAAGCTTTCTTT. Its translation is CASSLAPFRGQGTEAFF.

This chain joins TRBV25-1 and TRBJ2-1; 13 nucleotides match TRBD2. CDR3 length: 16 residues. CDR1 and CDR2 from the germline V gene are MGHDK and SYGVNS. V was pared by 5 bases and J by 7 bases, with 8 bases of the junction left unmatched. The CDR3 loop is CASSPGLAGIQNEQFF. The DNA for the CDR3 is TGTGCCAGCAGTCCGGGACTAGCGGGAATCCAGAATGAGCAGTTCTTC. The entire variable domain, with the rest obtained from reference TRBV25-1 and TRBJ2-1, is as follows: EADIYQTPRYLVIGTGKKITLECSQTMGHDKMYWYQQDPGMELHLIHYSYGVNSTEKGDLSSESTVSRIRTEHFPLTLESARPSHTSQYLCASSPGLAGIQNEQFFGPGTRLTVL.

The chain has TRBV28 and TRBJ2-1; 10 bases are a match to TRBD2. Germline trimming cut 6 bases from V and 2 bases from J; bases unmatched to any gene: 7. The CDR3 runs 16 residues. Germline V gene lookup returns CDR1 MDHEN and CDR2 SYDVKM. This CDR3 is CASRSGGLATYNEQFF. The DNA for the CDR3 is TGTGCCAGCAGATCCGGGGGACTAGCGACCTACAATGAGCAGTTCTTC.

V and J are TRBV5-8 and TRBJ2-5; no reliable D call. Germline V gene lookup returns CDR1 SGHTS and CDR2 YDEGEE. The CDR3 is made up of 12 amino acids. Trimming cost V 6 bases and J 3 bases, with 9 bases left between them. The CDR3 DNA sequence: TGTGCCAGCATCGGGTGGAAAGAGACCCAGTACTTC. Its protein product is CASIGWKETQYF.

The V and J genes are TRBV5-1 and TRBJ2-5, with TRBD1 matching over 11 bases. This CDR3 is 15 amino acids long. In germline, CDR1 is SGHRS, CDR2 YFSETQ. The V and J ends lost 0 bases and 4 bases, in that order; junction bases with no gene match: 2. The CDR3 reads CASSLGDRGSETQYF. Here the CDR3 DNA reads TGCGCCAGCAGCTTGGGGGACAGGGGGTCAGAGACCCAGTACTTC.

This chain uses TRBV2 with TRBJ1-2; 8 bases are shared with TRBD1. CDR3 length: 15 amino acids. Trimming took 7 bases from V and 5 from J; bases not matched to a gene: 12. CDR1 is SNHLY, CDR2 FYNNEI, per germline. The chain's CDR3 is CASTRLGQGGYGYTF. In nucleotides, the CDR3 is TGTGCCAGCACGCGGCTTGGACAGGGTGGATATGGCTACACCTTC.

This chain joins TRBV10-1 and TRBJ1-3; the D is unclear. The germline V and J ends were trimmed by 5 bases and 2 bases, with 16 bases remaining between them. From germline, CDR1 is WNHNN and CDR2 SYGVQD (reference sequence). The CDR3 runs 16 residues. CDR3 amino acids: CASSYCQRHPGNTIYF. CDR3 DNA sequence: TGCGCCAGCAGTTACTGCCAGAGACATCCTGGAAACACCATATATTTT.

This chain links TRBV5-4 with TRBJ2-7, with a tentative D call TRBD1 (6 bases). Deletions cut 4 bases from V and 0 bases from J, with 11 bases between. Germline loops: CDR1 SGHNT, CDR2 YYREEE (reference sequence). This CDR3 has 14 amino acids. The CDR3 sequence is CASSPDSLSYEQYF. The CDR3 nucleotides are TGTGCCAGCAGCCCGGACAGCCTCTCCTACGAGCAGTACTTC.

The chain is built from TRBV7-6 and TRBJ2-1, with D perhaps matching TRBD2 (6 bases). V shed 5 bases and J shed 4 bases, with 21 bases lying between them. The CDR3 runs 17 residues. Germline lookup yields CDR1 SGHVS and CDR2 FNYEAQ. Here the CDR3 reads CASSPDPNRGVYNEQFF. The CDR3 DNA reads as TGTGCCAGCAGCCCAGACCCTAACCGCGGGGTTTACAATGAGCAGTTCTTC.

This CDR3 reads CASRSGLSTDTQYF. The CDR3, as DNA: TGTGCCAGCAGATCGGGACTTAGCACAGATACGCAGTATTTT. The chain joins TRBV27 to TRBJ2-3; tentatively, D is TRBD2 (6 bases). This CDR3 has 14 residues. Trimming left V 6 bases short and J 0 bases short, with 10 bases between. Germline assignment: CDR1 MNHEY and CDR2 SMNVEV (reference sequence).

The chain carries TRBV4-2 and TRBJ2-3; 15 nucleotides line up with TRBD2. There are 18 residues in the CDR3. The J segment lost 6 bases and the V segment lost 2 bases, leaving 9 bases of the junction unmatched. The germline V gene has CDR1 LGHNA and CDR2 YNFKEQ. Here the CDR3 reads CASSQHGTSGGRMDTQYF. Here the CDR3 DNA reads TGTGCCAGCAGCCAACACGGGACTAGCGGGGGGAGGATGGATACGCAGTATTTT.

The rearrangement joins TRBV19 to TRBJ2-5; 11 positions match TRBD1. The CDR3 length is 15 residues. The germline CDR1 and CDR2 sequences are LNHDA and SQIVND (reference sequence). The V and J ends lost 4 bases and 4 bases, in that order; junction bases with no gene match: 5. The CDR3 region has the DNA TGTGCCAGTAGTAGTAGGACAGGGGGCCGAGAGACCCAGTACTTC. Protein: CASSSRTGGRETQYF.

For the CDR3, the DNA is TGTGCCAGCAGCTTAGGAGACTACGAGCAGTACTTC. This encodes CASSLGDYEQYF. The gene calls are TRBV7-9 and TRBJ2-7; no clear D. V was trimmed by 1 base and J by 3 bases, leaving 4 bases between them. This CDR3 has 12 residues. Germline assignment: CDR1 SEHNR and CDR2 FQNEAQ (reference sequence).